This T cell receptor beta chain emerged from a study of shared clonotypes between healthy human individuals. V was pared by 4 bases and J by 7 bases, with 13 bases of the junction left unmatched. CDR3 length equals 17 residues. CDR1 and CDR2 from the germline V gene are SEHNR and FQNEAQ (reference sequence). Here immunoSEQ multiplex PCR was the method, and the copy in TCRdb shows in-frame clones only, minus some. The data show approximately 1.4 million clones, 95% to 99% seen once. The TCR was taken from a man aged 30 to 45 in good health. The chain has TRBV7-9 and TRBJ1-4; TRBD1 aligns across 9 bases. Sequencing input: naive CD4+ T cells sorted from blood. Subset indicated: CD45RA+ positively selected. As DNA, the CDR3 is TGTGCCAGCAGCTCACCACTAATCGGACAGGGGACTGAAAAACTGTTTTTT. Amino acids: CASSSPLIGQGTEKLFF.